Following are 21 T cell receptor beta chains from one sample sequenced in a study of T cell responses to AZD1222 COVID-19 vaccine. Only in-frame clones appear in the TCRdb table, and some are missing; sequencing was by immunoSEQ multiplex PCR. The sample includes about 180,000 clones, approximately 94% of them seen just once. Sequences were derived from peripheral blood, sampled 28 days after the second AZD1222 dose. The receptor set was obtained from an adult who received the AZD1222 COVID-19 vaccine.

V gene TRBV5-1 combines with J gene TRBJ2-5; D call uncertain. The CDR3 totals 14 residues. V was clipped by 7 bases and J by 5 bases, with 18 bases between them. Germline CDR1 reads SGHRS; CDR2 reads YFSETQ. This CDR3 reads CASHRAGTLETQYF. The CDR3 nucleotides read TGCGCCAGCCATCGGGCTGGAACTCTGGAGACCCAGTACTTC.

The chain uses TRBV28 and TRBJ1-2; no reliable D call. The CDR3 length is 13 residues. Germline CDR1 MDHEN, CDR2 SYDVKM. Deletions cut 6 bases from V and 2 bases from J, with 10 bases between. The CDR3 sequence: CASSYQGNYGYTF. The CDR3 DNA reads as TGTGCCAGCAGCTATCAAGGGAACTATGGCTACACCTTC.

The rearrangement uses TRBV6-6 and TRBJ2-7, with D possibly matching TRBD2 (5 bases). CDR1 is MNHNY, CDR2 SVGAGI, per germline (reference sequence). The CDR3 is 13 amino acids. V was trimmed by 0 bases and J by 5 bases, leaving 8 bases between them. The CDR3 spells CASSYSIGNEQYF. The CDR3 bases are TGTGCCAGCAGTTACTCAATCGGGAACGAGCAGTACTTC.

The chain recombines TRBV3-1 (or the pseudogene TRBV3-2) with TRBJ2-7; 9 bases map to TRBD2. Per germline, CDR1 LGHDT and CDR2 YNNKEL (reference sequence). J lost 0 bases, V lost 3 bases, and 9 bases had no gene match. This CDR3 has 17 amino acids. The CDR3 here is CASSQGLPGLASYEQYF. The DNA for the CDR3 is TGTGCCAGCAGCCAGGGACTACCGGGACTAGCCTCCTACGAGCAGTACTTC.

V is TRBV6-1 and J is TRBJ2-1, with TRBD1 identical over 10 bases. This CDR3 contains 16 residues. Germline V gives CDR1 MNHNS, CDR2 SASEGT. J lost 4 bases, V lost 4 bases, and 7 bases had no gene match. CDR3 coding DNA: TGTGCCAGCAGTGGAACCGGGACAGGGGATTACAATGAGCAGTTCTTC. Translating gives CASSGTGTGDYNEQFF.

The V call is TRBV6-5, the J call TRBJ2-1; D not certain. Germline values: CDR1 MNHEY, CDR2 SVGAGI. CDR3 length equals 13 residues. V shed 11 bases and J shed 4 bases, with 15 bases lying between them. The chain's CDR3 is CAPKATLYNEQFF. As DNA, the CDR3 is TGTGCCCCCAAAGCGACCCTTTACAATGAGCAGTTCTTC.

V and J are TRBV5-1 and TRBJ2-7, with TRBD1 matching over 9 bases. The CDR3 contains 15 residues. The trim removed 0 bases at V and 4 bases at J, leaving 5 bases unmatched. Germline assignment: CDR1 SGHRS and CDR2 YFSETQ. DNA for the CDR3: TGCGCCAGCAGCTTGGCTCCGGGACAGGGTTACGAGCAGTACTTC. As protein: CASSLAPGQGYEQYF.

The V gene is TRBV6-6, the J gene TRBJ1-1; D gene uncertain. Germline CDR1 MNHNY, CDR2 SVGAGI (reference sequence). This CDR3 is built from 14 residues. The V gene lost 4 bases and the J gene lost 4 bases, with 13 bases spanning the gap. DNA of the CDR3: TGTGCCAGCAGTTTTTCGACAAGAACCACTGAAGCTTTCTTT. This codes for CASSFSTRTTEAFF.

This clone was detected only once. The chain combines TRBV7-3 with TRBJ1-3, with D possibly TRBD1 on 6 matching bases. The CDR3 is 13 amino acids. The V gene lost 4 bases and the J gene lost 4 bases, with 8 bases spanning the gap. CDR1 SGHTA and CDR2 FQGTGA come from the germline V gene. CDR3 coding DNA: TGTGCCAGCAGCTCAGGGGAAGGAAACACCATATATTTT. Translation: CASSSGEGNTIYF.

Details on this clone: A far larger clone is only one base removed, so a read error is likely. The rearrangement links TRBV23-1 to TRBJ1-1, with a weak D call TRBD1 (5 bases). TRBV23-1 is an ORF for which the function is uncertain. The CDR3 length is 16 residues. V lost 7 bases and J lost 2, with 20 bases in between. CDR3 sequence: CASTPPGTGPNTEAFF. The CDR3 bases are TGCGCCAGCACTCCCCCGGGGACGGGCCCCAACACTGAAGCTTTCTTT.

The chain recombines TRBV4-3 with TRBJ1-6, with 8 bases aligning to TRBD1. Germline V gene sequence: CDR1 LGHNA, CDR2 YSLEER. The length of the CDR3 is 14 residues. Trimming took 5 bases from V and 9 from J; bases not matched to a gene: 6. In DNA, the CDR3 is TGCGCCAGCAGCACTAGGACAGGGCTTTCACCCCTCCACTTT. This gives the protein CASSTRTGLSPLHF.

The V call is TRBV4-1, the J call TRBJ1-1; no clear D gene. The CDR3 sequence is 14 residues long. Looked up from germline, CDR1 is MGHRA and CDR2 is YSYEKL. Between the trimmed V and J ends, which lost 2 bases and 2 bases, there was a span of 9 bases. CDR3 sequence (DNA): TGCGCCAGCAGCCAAATTAGGTACAACACTGAAGCTTTCTTT. Amino acids: CASSQIRYNTEAFF.

The rearrangement joins TRBV7-6 to TRBJ1-2; D gene unclear. The germline V gene encodes CDR1 SGHVS and CDR2 FNYEAQ. There are 14 residues in the CDR3. With 1 base removed from V and 7 bases from J, the gap between germline ends came to 13 bases. The CDR3 region has the DNA TGTGCCAGCAGCTTAGAGGGCGGCGGGTCTGGCTACACCTTC. Protein sequence: CASSLEGGGSGYTF.

The rearrangement joins TRBV19 to TRBJ1-2, with D unclear. The CDR3 runs 14 residues. Trimming cost V 3 bases and J 3 bases, with 11 bases left between them. Germline assignment: CDR1 LNHDA and CDR2 SQIVND (reference sequence). Here the CDR3 DNA reads TGTGCCAGTAGTATCGCCGGGGTTCACTATGGCTACACCTTC. This encodes CASSIAGVHYGYTF.

The chain is built from TRBV9 and TRBJ1-2; D unresolved. Trimming removed 0 bases at V and 5 bases at J, with 5 bases between. CDR3 length equals 12 residues. Germline lookup yields CDR1 SGDLS and CDR2 YYNGEE. Written as DNA, the CDR3 is TGTGCCAGCAGCGTAGAGGTGTATGGCTACACCTTC. Protein sequence: CASSVEVYGYTF.

This rearrangement joins TRBV11-1 to TRBJ1-4, with 7 bases identical to TRBD1. The germline V gene encodes CDR1 SGHAT and CDR2 FQDESV (reference sequence). CDR3 length: 15 amino acids. After removal of 5 bases from V and 3 bases from J, the junction contained 6 bases not matched to a gene. The CDR3, as DNA: TGTGCCAGCAGCATCGACAGGGCGCCTAATGAAAAACTGTTTTTT. It translates to CASSIDRAPNEKLFF.

The rearrangement joins TRBV12-3 or TRBV12-4 to TRBJ1-1; no clear D gene. Deletions cut 8 bases from V and 10 bases from J, with 11 bases between. CDR3 length: 10 residues. CDR3 nucleotides: TGTGCCAGCGGGAGGGAGCGAGCTTTCTTT. It specifies CASGRERAFF.

This chain connects TRBV7-2 to TRBJ2-4; TRBD2 is a possible D gene (5 bases). This CDR3 contains 15 residues. Trimming took off 1 base at V and 3 bases at J, with 10 bases between the two ends. CDR1 SGHTA and CDR2 FQGNSA come from the germline V gene. The CDR3 here is CASSLERGLKNIQYF. The CDR3 region has the DNA TGTGCCAGCAGCTTAGAAAGAGGGCTCAAAAACATTCAGTACTTC.

The genes are TRBV15 and TRBJ2-3; 7 nucleotides agree with TRBD2. The CDR3 length is 15 residues. Germline V gene sequence: CDR1 LNHNV, CDR2 YYDKDF (reference sequence). V dropped 2 bases and J dropped 4; count of bases not matched to a gene: 6. The CDR3 DNA follows: TGTGCCACCAGCAGATTAAGCGGGAATCCAGATACGCAGTATTTT. Translation: CATSRLSGNPDTQYF.

This clone was detected once. CDR3: CASSERPNEKLFF. The CDR3 DNA sequence: TGTGCCAGCAGTGAGCGTCCAAATGAAAAACTGTTTTTT. The rearrangement uses TRBV6-1 and TRBJ1-4; no clear D. This CDR3 has 13 amino acids. Per germline, CDR1 MNHNS and CDR2 SASEGT. V lost 3 bases to trimming and J lost 5 bases, with 7 bases between them.

The chain recombines TRBV4-3 with TRBJ2-5; possibly TRBD2 for D (6 bases). V was cut by 4 bases and J by 7 bases, with 16 bases left in between. Germline values: CDR1 LGHNA, CDR2 YSLEER. This CDR3 contains 14 residues. The CDR3 spells CASSPDSGMGTQYF. CDR3 DNA: TGCGCCAGCAGCCCAGATAGCGGTATGGGGACCCAGTACTTC.